The 16 T cell receptor beta chains in this list originate from one sample, sequenced in a study of T cells in Graves' hyperthyroidism and ophthalmopathy. Amplified TCR beta CDR3 regions came from RNA transcripts. HTBI primers were used for first-round RT-PCR of the TCR CDR3. TCRdb analysed the multiplex PCR reads with MiXCR anew, one entry per CDR3 protein. The sample consists of 560,000 or so distinct CDR3 sequences, around 42% of them appearing once. Sequencing was performed on peripheral blood or thyroid tissue (not recorded which). These receptors were collected from a young woman with Graves' hyperthyroidism.

The rearrangement joins TRBV6-1 to TRBJ1-1; 7 positions agree with TRBD1. This CDR3 spans 15 amino acids. V shed 7 bases, J shed 1 base, and the junction held 9 bases outside the gene matches. Germline V lookup: CDR1 MNHNS, CDR2 SASEGT. The CDR3 DNA is TGTGCCAGCATTCGACAGGGTTACGGGAACACTGAAGCTTTCTTT. This codes for CASIRQGYGNTEAFF.

In this sample, this clonotype turned up a few times. The DNA of the CDR3 is TGCAGCCCCGGTTACGAGCAGTACTTC. It is translated as CSPGYEQYF. V usage is TRBV29-1 and J usage is TRBJ2-7, with D unresolved. Germline assignment: CDR1 SQVTM and CDR2 ANQGSEA. V was pared by 8 bases and J by 4 bases, with 6 bases between. The CDR3 consists of 9 residues.

The rearrangement uses TRBV15 and TRBJ2-6; D is undetermined. The germline V gene has CDR1 LNHNV and CDR2 YYDKDF (reference sequence). The CDR3 covers 15 residues. Trimming pared 2 bases from V and 0 bases from J, leaving 5 bases between. Here the CDR3 DNA reads TGTGCCACCAGCAGACACCCCTCTGGGGCCAACGTCCTGACTTTC. Its protein is CATSRHPSGANVLTF.

The chain is built from TRBV7-2 and TRBJ1-4; the D is unclear. Germline CDR1 is SGHTA and CDR2 is FQGNSA. V was trimmed by 5 bases and J by 8 bases, leaving 12 bases between them. CDR3 size: 13 residues. The CDR3 loop is CASSQETVEKLFF. The CDR3 DNA follows: TGTGCCAGCAGCCAAGAGACGGTAGAAAAACTGTTTTTT.

This clonotype was seen ten or more times. The chain links TRBV15 to TRBJ1-4; D is unclear. V was trimmed by 5 bases and J by 5 bases, leaving 9 bases between them. The CDR3 loop spans 13 amino acids. The V gene's germline CDR1 is LNHNV and CDR2 YYDKDF (reference sequence). The CDR3 protein is CATSVRLNEKLFF. The CDR3 nucleotides read TGTGCCACCAGCGTCCGTCTGAATGAAAAACTGTTTTTT.

This clonotype was counted once. The junction shows a germline mismatch at one end, possibly a read error. The genes are TRBV7-9 and TRBJ2-7; TRBD2 is a possible D gene (5 bases). The CDR3 has 14 residues. Germline CDR1 SEHNR, CDR2 FQNEAQ (reference sequence). The CDR3 loop is CASSPTWRSNEQYF. The CDR3 nucleotides read TGCGCCAGCAGCCCGACATGGAGGTCGAACGAGCAGTACTTC.

The chain is built from TRBV29-1 and TRBJ1-3; a possible D gene is TRBD1 (6 bases). Germline V gene data show CDR1 as SQVTM and CDR2 as ANQGSEA. V was shortened by 6 bases and J by 1 base, with 19 bases between the two germline ends. The CDR3 runs to 16 residues. The CDR3 nucleotides are TGCAGCGTGAGAGGAGGGACAAACCCTTCTGGAAACACCATATATTTT. This sequence encodes CSVRGGTNPSGNTIYF.

The J gene is TRBJ1-1, the V gene TRBV7-2; unclear D gene. V lost 3 bases to trimming and J lost 7 bases, with 12 bases between them. Germline CDR1 SGHTA, CDR2 FQGNSA. CDR3 length: 13 residues. The chain's CDR3 is CASSFMTALEAFF. The CDR3 nucleotides read TGTGCCAGCAGCTTTATGACCGCCCTTGAAGCTTTCTTT. The full variable domain, rest sourced from reference TRBV7-2 and TRBJ1-1, is GAGVSQSPSNKVTEKGKDVELRCDPISGHTALYWYRQSLGQGLEFLIYFQGNSAPDKSGLPSDRFSAERTGGSVSTLTIQRTQQEDSAVYLCASSFMTALEAFFGQGTRLTVV.

The gene calls are TRBV25-1 and TRBJ1-5, with D unclear. Germline assignment: CDR1 MGHDK and CDR2 SYGVNS. This CDR3 spans 18 amino acids. Trimming shortened V by 6 bases and J by 0 bases, and 21 bases separated the two germline ends. The CDR3 DNA is TGTGCCAGCAGCCAAGTCGGTGGGCCAGGTGGTAGCAATCAGCCCCAGCATTTT. It translates to CASSQVGGPGGSNQPQHF.

V and J are TRBV2 and TRBJ2-2; TRBD1 matches at 8 bases. After removal of 5 bases from V and 6 bases from J, the junction contained 8 bases not matched to a gene. The CDR3 totals 15 residues. CDR1 and CDR2 from the germline V gene are SNHLY and FYNNEI. In nucleotides, the CDR3 is TGTGCCAGCAGTACCGGGACAGGAGGATCCGGGGAGCTGTTTTTT. It translates to CASSTGTGGSGELFF.

The chain has TRBV10-2 and TRBJ2-7, with TRBD1 identical over 7 bases. Germline CDR1 reads WSHSY; CDR2 reads SAAADI. The V and J ends lost 6 bases and 2 bases, in that order; junction bases with no gene match: 7. The length of the CDR3 is 14 residues. The CDR3 bases are TGCGCCAGCAGCTGGACCCAGGGGGCCTACGAGCAGTACTTC. It yields the protein CASSWTQGAYEQYF.

This clonotype was detected a few times. The chain carries TRBV7-3 and TRBJ2-2, with 7 bases identical to TRBD2. This CDR3 has 16 residues. CDR1 and CDR2 from the germline V gene are SGHTA and FQGTGA. Trimming cost V 4 bases and J 0 bases; bases outside gene matches: 5. CDR3 nucleotides: TGTGCCAGCAGCTACCCCGGGACTACGAACACCGGGGAGCTGTTTTTT. It yields the protein CASSYPGTTNTGELFF.

This clonotype appeared many times. The chain carries TRBV20-1 and TRBJ2-7, with 13 bases that match TRBD2. The CDR3 has 16 amino acids. J was trimmed by 0 bases and V by 3 bases; bases with no gene match: 5. The germline V gene encodes CDR1 DFQATT and CDR2 SNEGSKA (reference sequence). CDR3: CSARGLAGTSSYEQYF. Here the CDR3 DNA reads TGCAGTGCTAGGGGACTAGCGGGAACCAGCTCCTACGAGCAGTACTTC.

The V and J genes are TRBV2 and TRBJ1-5, with a weak D call TRBD1 (6 bases). Deletions cut 9 bases from V and 7 bases from J, with 22 bases between. The CDR3 has 15 residues. The germline V gene has CDR1 SNHLY and CDR2 FYNNEI. CDR3 nucleotide sequence: TGTGCCAGTAGTCAAGCAAAGGGGGACCGGCAGCCCCAGCATTTT. Its translation: CASSQAKGDRQPQHF.

CDR3: CASSPRLAGVMDEQFF. CDR3 nucleotides: TGTGCCAGCAGCCCAAGACTAGCGGGAGTCATGGATGAGCAGTTCTTC. The chain links TRBV9 to TRBJ2-1, with 12 positions matching TRBD2. Germline-derived CDR1 and CDR2 are SGDLS and YYNGEE. The V and J ends lost 4 bases and 8 bases, in that order; junction bases with no gene match: 10. This CDR3 spans 16 amino acids.

This clonotype appeared a few times. The J gene is TRBJ1-1, the V gene TRBV7-3; a possible D gene is TRBD1 (6 bases). V was pared by 6 bases and J by 6 bases, with 14 bases between. From germline, CDR1 is SGHTA and CDR2 FQGTGA. This CDR3 is 13 amino acids long. CDR3: CASSPSRTAEAFF. CDR3 bases: TGTGCCAGCAGTCCCAGCCGGACAGCTGAAGCTTTCTTT.